What follows are 28 T cell receptor beta chains derived from one specimen sequenced in a study of cytomegalovirus exposure and HLA in healthy donors. 13 Jbeta primers and 60 Vbeta primers were used for the PCR. Repertoires were generated with immunoSEQ multiplex PCR, while TCRdb's copy carries only in-frame clones and drops some. The sample records some 150,000 clones, roughly three quarters being singletons. Source material: PBMCs. Every receptor here comes from a man aged 25 to 45 in good health and CMV-seropositive.

This clone was counted a few times. This chain connects TRBV5-1 to TRBJ2-2, with D maybe TRBD1 (6 bases). Trimming pared 1 base from V and 7 bases from J, leaving 23 bases between. This CDR3 comprises 18 residues. CDR1 is SGHRS, CDR2 YFSETQ, per germline. The CDR3 bases are TGCGCCAGCAGCTTGAGTCTCATCAGGGGTCTGGAAGTCGGGGAGCTGTTTTTT. Amino acids: CASSLSLIRGLEVGELFF.

The genes are TRBV19 and TRBJ1-5; 7 nucleotides align to TRBD1. There are 15 residues in the CDR3. Per the germline V gene, CDR1 is LNHDA and CDR2 is SQIVND (reference sequence). The ends lost 3 bases at V and 3 bases at J; junction bases unmatched: 5. In nucleotides, the CDR3 is TGTGCCAGTAGTATCCCACAGGGGAACAATCAGCCCCAGCATTTT. Protein sequence: CASSIPQGNNQPQHF.

The chain carries TRBV10-3 and TRBJ1-2, with TRBD1 matching 7 bases. This CDR3 has 17 residues. Trimming cost V 2 bases and J 8 bases; bases outside gene matches: 17. Looked up from germline, CDR1 is ENHRY and CDR2 is SYGVKD. CDR3 DNA: TGTGCCATCAGTGAGCCTGGACAGGCAGTAACCCTTAGGGGCTACACCTTC. Amino acids: CAISEPGQAVTLRGYTF.

The chain employs TRBV14 and TRBJ2-5; 9 nucleotides agree with TRBD2. The germline V gene encodes CDR1 SGHDN and CDR2 FVKESK. This CDR3 region has 14 residues. Trimming at V came to 4 bases and at J to 4 bases, leaving 4 bases not matched to a gene. DNA of the CDR3: TGTGCCAGCAGCCTGACGACTAGCGGAGAGACCCAGTACTTC. It specifies CASSLTTSGETQYF.

In DNA, the CDR3 is TGTGCCAGCAGCGGGCCGGGACTCAAGGTTGGGCCAGGTGGCTACACCTTC. Its protein product is CASSGPGLKVGPGGYTF. This rearrangement joins TRBV5-6 to TRBJ1-2; tentative D call: TRBD1 (5 bases). CDR1 and CDR2 (germline): SGHDT, YYEEEE. The CDR3 runs 17 residues. Trimming shortened V by 4 bases and J by 7 bases, and 26 bases separated the two germline ends.

The chain employs TRBV4-3 and TRBJ2-7; tentatively, D is TRBD1 (6 bases). The CDR3 extends over 13 amino acids. Germline V gene lookup returns CDR1 LGHNA and CDR2 YSLEER. With 3 bases removed from V and 2 bases from J, the gap between germline ends came to 8 bases. This chain's CDR3 is CASSQGHPYEQYF. The CDR3 coding sequence is TGCGCCAGCAGCCAGGGACATCCCTACGAGCAGTACTTC.

The chain is built from TRBV29-1 and TRBJ1-2; D not resolved. The CDR3 totals 13 residues. Germline CDR1 and CDR2: SQVTM and ANQGSEA. Trimming pared 6 bases from V and 8 bases from J, leaving 19 bases between. CDR3 DNA sequence: TGCAGCGTATCCCCCCCCGGCGGGGTGGGCTACACCTTC. This sequence encodes CSVSPPGGVGYTF.

This chain connects TRBV2 to TRBJ2-7, with 8 nucleotides matching TRBD2. The V gene end was trimmed by 1 base and the J gene end by 2 bases; junction bases not matched to a gene: 4. The CDR3 has 15 residues. Per germline, CDR1 SNHLY and CDR2 FYNNEI. DNA of the CDR3: TGTGCCAGCAGTGAAGAGGGAGCGGGGGCCTACGAGCAGTACTTC. This gives the protein CASSEEGAGAYEQYF. The full variable domain, in which reference TRBV2 and TRBJ2-7 provide the parts outside the CDR3, is EPEVTQTPSHQVTQMGQEVILRCVPISNHLYFYWYRQILGQKVEFLVSFYNNEISEKSEIFDDQFSVERPDGSNFTLKIRSTKLEDSAMYFCASSEEGAGAYEQYFGPGTRLTVT.

The gene calls are TRBV15 and TRBJ2-5, with 10 bases matching TRBD1. The V segment lost 2 bases and the J segment 5 bases; nucleotides outside the gene matches: 5. Germline V lookup: CDR1 LNHNV, CDR2 YYDKDF (reference sequence). The CDR3 runs 15 residues. CDR3 nucleotides: TGTGCCACCAGCAGACTCGACAGGGGGCGGGAGACCCAGTACTTC. Protein sequence: CATSRLDRGRETQYF.

The genes are TRBV27 and TRBJ1-2, with 7 bases lining up with TRBD1. Germline-derived CDR1 and CDR2 are MNHEY and SMNVEV (reference sequence). Trimming took 4 bases from V and 0 from J; bases not matched to a gene: 5. CDR3 length equals 15 residues. The CDR3 DNA sequence: TGTGCCAGCAGTTCTGACAGGGCCGCTAACTATGGCTACACCTTC. This sequence encodes CASSSDRAANYGYTF.

The rearrangement uses TRBV11-2 and TRBJ2-7, with D tentatively TRBD1 (5 bases). The germline V gene encodes CDR1 SGHAT and CDR2 FQNNGV. V was trimmed by 5 bases and J by 7 bases, leaving 9 bases between them. This CDR3 comprises 11 residues. The CDR3 DNA sequence: TGTGCCAGCAGCCCCCCAGGGGAGCAGTACTTC. Translated, it gives CASSPPGEQYF.

The rearrangement joins TRBV4-2 to TRBJ2-5; the match to TRBD1 covers 8 bases. J was trimmed by 5 bases and V by 1 base; bases with no gene match: 6. CDR3 length: 15 residues. The germline V gene encodes CDR1 LGHNA and CDR2 YNFKEQ. The DNA for the CDR3 is TGTGCCAGCAGCCAAGGACAGGGGACGCGTGAGACCCAGTACTTC. Its translation is CASSQGQGTRETQYF.

The chain uses TRBV11-2 and TRBJ2-7; 11 bases map to TRBD1. CDR1 SGHAT and CDR2 FQNNGV come from the germline V gene. This CDR3 has 16 amino acids. J gave up 6 bases and V 1 base, and 8 bases lay outside the gene matches. DNA for the CDR3: TGTGCCAGCAGCTTAGGCGCCGGGACAGGGGGTGGCGAGCAGTACTTC. Protein sequence: CASSLGAGTGGGEQYF.

This clone showed up just a few times. This chain joins TRBV2 and TRBJ2-1; tentatively, D is TRBD2 (7 bases). Between the trimmed V and J ends, which lost 7 bases and 4 bases, there was a span of 14 bases. This CDR3 comprises 14 residues. Germline CDR1 SNHLY, CDR2 FYNNEI. The CDR3 sequence is CASKGVGGYNEQFF. CDR3 nucleotides: TGTGCCAGCAAGGGGGTCGGGGGGTACAATGAGCAGTTCTTC.

V gene TRBV11-1 combines with J gene TRBJ2-7; no clear D. V dropped 5 bases and J dropped 6 bases, with 8 bases sitting between them. This CDR3 is built from 11 residues. Germline CDR1 is SGHAT and CDR2 is FQDESV (reference sequence). Written as DNA, the CDR3 is TGTGCCAGCAGCAGCCTTTCCGAGCAGTACTTC. This translates into CASSSLSEQYF.

The chain couples TRBV7-8 to TRBJ2-7; TRBD2 agrees at 12 bases. Germline CDR1 reads SGHVS; CDR2 reads FQNEAQ. The CDR3 loop spans 15 amino acids. The J segment lost 7 bases and the V segment lost 1 base, leaving 5 bases of the junction unmatched. The CDR3 sequence: CASSLVTSGRTEQYF. CDR3 DNA sequence: TGTGCCAGCAGCTTAGTGACTAGCGGGAGAACGGAGCAGTACTTC.

The chain links TRBV6-5 to TRBJ1-3; possibly TRBD1 for D (6 bases). Germline V gene data show CDR1 as MNHEY and CDR2 as SVGAGI. The CDR3 consists of 14 residues. Between the trimmed V and J ends, which lost 5 bases and 3 bases, there was a span of 11 bases. The CDR3 spells CASSGGALGNTIYF. The CDR3 DNA is TGTGCCAGCAGTGGGGGGGCGCTTGGAAACACCATATATTTT.

V is TRBV18 and J is TRBJ2-7; D is perhaps TRBD2 (5 bases). This CDR3 is built from 13 residues. Germline CDR1 and CDR2: KGHSH and LQKENI. V was clipped by 5 bases and J by 5 bases, with 13 bases between them. CDR3 in amino acids: CASSTTGNHEQYF. DNA of the CDR3: TGTGCCAGCTCAACGACGGGGAACCACGAGCAGTACTTC.

The chain couples TRBV6-5 to TRBJ1-1; TRBD1 aligns across 7 bases. CDR1 is MNHEY, CDR2 SVGAGI, per germline. This CDR3 is built from 15 residues. J lost 0 bases, V lost 5 bases, and 6 bases had no gene match. CDR3 nucleotide sequence: TGTGCCAGCAGTCGATTGGGACAGATGAACACTGAAGCTTTCTTT. Protein: CASSRLGQMNTEAFF.

The J gene is TRBJ1-5, the V gene TRBV19, with 7 bases aligning to TRBD1. This CDR3 contains 12 residues. From germline, CDR1 is LNHDA and CDR2 SQIVND (reference sequence). The trim removed 11 bases at V and 3 bases at J, leaving 4 bases unmatched. CDR3 protein: CASRGLNQPQHF. CDR3 coding DNA: TGTGCCTCTAGGGGGCTCAATCAGCCCCAGCATTTT. Together with reference TRBV19 and TRBJ1-5, the CDR3 gives the full variable domain: DGGITQSPKYLFRKEGQNVTLSCEQNLNHDAMYWYRQDPGQGLRLIYYSQIVNDFQKGDIAEGYSVSREKKESFPLTVTSAQKNPTAFYLCASRGLNQPQHFGDGTRLSIL.

V usage is TRBV11-2 and J usage is TRBJ1-6; D might be TRBD1 (5 bases). Germline loops: CDR1 SGHAT, CDR2 FQNNGV. V lost 5 bases, J lost 5 bases, and 10 bases lay in between. The CDR3 consists of 14 residues. CDR3 in amino acids: CASSRGTDNSPLHF. The CDR3 bases are TGTGCCAGCAGCCGGGGGACGGATAATTCACCCCTCCACTTT.

V gene TRBV5-1 combines with J gene TRBJ2-5; a weak D match, TRBD1 (6 bases). The CDR3 has 13 amino acids. Germline CDR1 and CDR2: SGHRS and YFSETQ. Trimming cost V 1 base and J 5 bases, with 9 bases left between them. The CDR3 is CASSLFTGETQYF. The CDR3 DNA sequence: TGCGCCAGCAGCTTGTTTACAGGGGAGACCCAGTACTTC.

The chain is built from TRBV7-9 and TRBJ1-2, with TRBD1 matching over 7 bases. Germline CDR1 is SEHNR and CDR2 is FQNEAQ (reference sequence). The CDR3 has 15 amino acids. The V and J ends lost 6 bases and 4 bases, in that order; junction bases with no gene match: 11. CDR3 in DNA: TGTGCCAGCAGTGAAGCAGGGGGTAACGCCTATGGCTACACCTTC. Translating gives CASSEAGGNAYGYTF.

The CDR3 DNA sequence: TGTGCCAGCAGCTTAGACCCGGGGCAGTACTTC. Amino acid sequence: CASSLDPGQYF. This chain uses TRBV7-3 with TRBJ2-7; no clear D gene. Trimming shortened V by 2 bases and J by 9 bases, and 8 bases separated the two germline ends. There are 11 residues in the CDR3. Germline lookup yields CDR1 SGHTA and CDR2 FQGTGA.

In its sample, this clone was seen a few times. This chain connects TRBV5-4 to TRBJ1-4; no definite D call. Germline V gives CDR1 SGHNT, CDR2 YYREEE (reference sequence). The CDR3 totals 17 residues. Trimming pared 0 bases from V and 2 bases from J, leaving 14 bases between. The CDR3 protein is CASSLGRADGTNEKLFF. The CDR3 coding sequence is TGTGCCAGCAGCTTGGGGAGGGCAGACGGTACTAATGAAAAACTGTTTTTT.

The V and J genes are TRBV28 and TRBJ2-3; D may be TRBD1 (6 bases). From germline, CDR1 is MDHEN and CDR2 SYDVKM. V was trimmed by 6 bases and J by 7 bases, leaving 23 bases between them. The CDR3 consists of 16 residues. This CDR3 is CASSASGHIEVYTQYF. The CDR3 DNA reads as TGTGCCAGCAGCGCATCGGGACATATTGAAGTTTATACGCAGTATTTT.

This chain's CDR3 is CASSLQRGDRDTQYF. The CDR3 DNA reads TGTGCCAGCAGCCTACAAAGGGGTGATAGAGATACGCAGTATTTT. This chain links TRBV7-2 with TRBJ2-3; possibly TRBD1 for D (5 bases). The CDR3 spans 15 residues. Germline CDR1 and CDR2: SGHTA and FQGNSA. V lost 5 bases, J lost 5 bases, and 17 bases lay in between.

The chain uses TRBV9 and TRBJ1-1; 9 bases agree with TRBD1. CDR3 size: 14 residues. Germline V lookup: CDR1 SGDLS, CDR2 YYNGEE. The trim removed 1 base at V and 6 bases at J, leaving 4 bases unmatched. The CDR3 loop reads CASSVIQGAPEAFF. CDR3 DNA: TGTGCCAGCAGCGTAATACAGGGGGCCCCTGAAGCTTTCTTT.